The clone carrying this TCR beta chain occurred many times. Antigen: not known. V trimming: 6 bases; J trimming: 4 bases; junction bases outside the gene matches: 4. CDR3 length: 15 amino acids. Germline V lookup: CDR1 SGHTA, CDR2 FQGNSA. These data come from a study of T cell repertoires in cytomegalovirus infection. The study's findings and limits: HLA-C-restricted CMV-specific TCR beta clonotypes were dominant in the ex vivo response. Of the TCR beta families, the public ones yielded a cumulative frequency that identified carriers of CMV plus the relevant HLA.

MiXCR, applied by TCRdb to the reads, yields one record per CDR3 protein. The sample consists of fewer than 300,000 distinct CDR3 sequences, about 25% of them appearing once. Sequenced input: PBMCs. The receptor's source is a human donor in good health (CMV status not recorded). Some clones in this sample may be carry-over from other donors' samples. The chain recombines TRBV7-2 with TRBJ2-3; 13 bases fit TRBD2. The CDR3 DNA reads TGTGCCAGCAGGATCGGACTAGCGGGAGCAGATACGCAGTATTTT. It translates to CASRIGLAGADTQYF.